This T cell receptor beta chain was obtained from a study of blood T cell repertoires in COVID-19. Study summary: The study drew acute and convalescent COVID-19 samples from the United States, Italy and Spain. The cDNA or gDNA used as material had been derived from T cells, B-cell-depleted T cells, or PBMCs.

The assay was immunoSEQ multiplex PCR, and TCRdb's table has in-frame clones only and misses some. The sample lists 150,000 or so clones; 80% to 90% were seen once. V lost 2 bases and J 4 bases, leaving 8 bases between the germline ends. The CDR3 covers 13 residues. CDR1 is SGHTA and CDR2 is FQGNSA in the germline V gene. The chain recombines TRBV7-2 with TRBJ1-2; no reliable D call. This TCR was recovered from a man between 35 and 55 years old who had recovered from COVID-19. Sequenced material: peripheral blood. Here the CDR3 reads CASSLLSPYGYTF. The CDR3 nucleotides are TGTGCCAGCAGCTTACTTAGTCCCTATGGCTACACCTTC. Full variable domain (rest looked up from reference TRBV7-2 and TRBJ1-2): GAGVSQSPSNKVTEKGKDVELRCDPISGHTALYWYRQSLGQGLEFLIYFQGNSAPDKSGLPSDRFSAERTGGSVSTLTIQRTQQEDSAVYLCASSLLSPYGYTFGSGTRLTVV.